One and the same sample provided the 12 T cell receptor beta chains below, sequenced in a study of T cells in Graves' hyperthyroidism and ophthalmopathy (dated by TCRdb to between 2019 and 2020). Library prep was done by multiplex PCR. This sample was sequenced with an Illumina HiSeq 2000. Amplification of TCR beta CDR3 regions was carried out from RNA transcripts. For the first round of RT-PCR on the TCR CDR3, the HTBI primer set was used together with the Qiagen OneStep RT-PCR kit. TCRdb cleaned the public reads at Q25 with fastp, built clones with MiXCR and kept in-frame beta chains. Entries that share a CDR3 protein sequence are merged under the most common genes and DNA. The sample includes some 600,000 distinct CDR3 sequences, with approximately 15% observed a single time. The leading ten clones occupy more than 4.5% of the sample. The sample comprised blood. The receptor source for this set is a woman aged 25 to 45 with Graves' hyperthyroidism that later progressed to Graves' ophthalmopathy.

This clonotype was detected many times. The V call is TRBV10-3, the J call TRBJ2-3, with TRBD1 matching 7 bases. In germline, CDR1 is ENHRY, CDR2 SYGVKD. There are 14 residues in the CDR3. V trimming: 3 bases; J trimming: 4 bases; junction bases outside the gene matches: 4. CDR3 loop: CAISDRQGSDTQYF. CDR3 DNA: TGTGCCATCAGTGATCGACAGGGCTCAGATACGCAGTATTTT.

This clonotype occurred many times. The chain is built from TRBV29-1 and TRBJ1-1; no reliable D call. The CDR3 loop spans 12 amino acids. Between the trimmed V and J ends, which lost 4 bases and 3 bases, there was a span of 9 bases. CDR1 is SQVTM and CDR2 is ANQGSEA in the germline V gene. CDR3 region: CSVGGMYTEAFF. The CDR3 nucleotides read TGCAGCGTTGGAGGGATGTACACTGAAGCTTTCTTT.

The V gene is TRBV4-2, the J gene TRBJ2-7, with TRBD2 matching 14 bases. The CDR3 runs to 14 residues. Trimming at V came to 3 bases and at J to 6 bases, leaving 1 base not matched to a gene. CDR1 and CDR2 (germline): LGHNA, YNFKEQ. The CDR3 reads CASSQGLAGAEQYF. The DNA of the CDR3 is TGTGCCAGCAGCCAGGGACTAGCGGGAGCCGAGCAGTACTTC.

This clonotype appeared many times. This chain connects TRBV11-3 to TRBJ1-1, with D perhaps TRBD1 (5 bases). CDR3 length equals 13 residues. With 0 bases removed from V and 8 bases from J, the gap between germline ends came to 10 bases. Germline V gene data show CDR1 as SGHNT and CDR2 as YENEEA. CDR3 nucleotide sequence: TGTGCCAGCAGCTTAGAGGGACGGCTAGAAGCTTTCTTT. Translation: CASSLEGRLEAFF. Full variable domain (outside the CDR3, taken from reference TRBV11-3 and TRBJ1-1): EAGVVQSPRYKIIEKKQPVAFWCNPISGHNTLYWYLQNLGQGPELLIRYENEEAVDDSQLPKDRFSAERLKGVDSTLKIQPAELGDSAVYLCASSLEGRLEAFFGQGTRLTVV.

This clonotype was seen ten or more times. The junction departs from germline at one end; a sequencing error may be responsible. This chain connects TRBV7-7 to TRBJ2-5; 9 bases match TRBD1. Germline assignment: CDR1 SSHAT and CDR2 FNYEAQ (reference sequence). This CDR3 contains 17 residues. The CDR3 bases are TGTGCTAGCAGTCCCCCCCCGGGACAGGGAAACGAAGAGACCCAGTACTTC. This codes for CASSPPPGQGNEETQYF.

This chain uses TRBV24-1 with TRBJ2-2; TRBD2 matches at 8 bases. The J segment lost 5 bases and the V segment lost 3 bases, leaving 4 bases of the junction unmatched. CDR3 length: 15 residues. In germline, CDR1 is KGHDR, CDR2 SFDVKD. CDR3 sequence reads: CATSDGAGGTGELFF. CDR3 sequence (DNA): TGTGCCACCAGTGATGGGGCGGGAGGTACCGGGGAGCTGTTTTTT.

This clonotype was recorded at least ten times. V is TRBV19 and J is TRBJ2-5; no firm D call. V shed 6 bases and J shed 2 bases, with 7 bases lying between them. Germline values: CDR1 LNHDA, CDR2 SQIVND (reference sequence). This CDR3 contains 12 residues. CDR3 nucleotides: TGTGCCAGTAGGAACGGACAAGAGACCCAGTACTTC. It translates to CASRNGQETQYF.

The chain carries TRBV20-1 and TRBJ1-5; D gene unclear. V was shortened by 0 bases and J by 8 bases, with 8 bases between the two germline ends. CDR3 size: 12 residues. The germline V gene encodes CDR1 DFQATT and CDR2 SNEGSKA (reference sequence). The CDR3 loop is CSARDLGEPQHF. In DNA, the CDR3 is TGCAGTGCTAGAGATCTTGGGGAGCCCCAGCATTTT.

Notes on this clonotype: This may arise from a read error, as a much more abundant clone is one base away. The chain recombines TRBV20-1 with TRBJ1-1; D call uncertain. This CDR3 has 15 residues. CDR1 is DFQATT, CDR2 SNEGSKA, per germline (reference sequence). V dropped 3 bases and J dropped 1 base, with 15 bases sitting between them. This chain's CDR3 is CSASFEGPTNTEAFF. CDR3 nucleotide sequence: TGCAGTGCTAGTTTCGAGGGCCCAACGAACACTGAAGCTTTCTTT.

This clonotype was detected only a few times. The V gene is TRBV12-3 or TRBV12-4, the J gene TRBJ2-3; 11 bases fit TRBD2. With 5 bases clipped from V and 4 bases from J, the junction kept 11 bases outside the gene matches. The CDR3 covers 17 residues. CDR3 residues: CASSPTLAGGFADTQYF. CDR3 in DNA: TGTGCCAGCAGTCCCACCTTAGCGGGAGGGTTCGCAGATACGCAGTATTTT.

This clonotype was seen many times. This chain connects TRBV5-1 to TRBJ1-1, with a tentative D call TRBD1 (5 bases). Trimming shortened V by 4 bases and J by 3 bases, and 10 bases separated the two germline ends. The germline gives CDR1 SGHRS, CDR2 YFSETQ. This CDR3 spans 13 amino acids. In DNA, the CDR3 is TGCGCCAGCAGCCCGTGGGGGGACACTGAAGCTTTCTTT. Residues: CASSPWGDTEAFF. Full variable domain (outside the CDR3, taken from reference TRBV5-1 and TRBJ1-1): KAGVTQTPRYLIKTRGQQVTLSCSPISGHRSVSWYQQTPGQGLQFLFEYFSETQRNKGNFPGRFSGRQFSNSRSEMNVSTLELGDSALYLCASSPWGDTEAFFGQGTRLTVV.

This clonotype was recorded a few times. The chain links TRBV5-6 to TRBJ2-2; 8 bases map to TRBD1. This CDR3 comprises 17 residues. Trimming removed 4 bases from V and 4 bases from J; junction bases left unmatched: 12. Per germline, CDR1 SGHDT and CDR2 YYEEEE. CDR3 sequence: CASSTPDRERGTGELFF. DNA of the CDR3: TGTGCCAGCAGCACCCCGGACAGGGAACGGGGCACCGGGGAGCTGTTTTTT.